These 18 T cell receptor beta chains share one sample of origin, sequenced in a study of cytomegalovirus exposure and HLA in healthy donors. The study ran its PCR with 60 Vbeta and 13 Jbeta primers. Here immunoSEQ multiplex PCR was the method, and the copy in TCRdb shows in-frame clones only, minus some. The repertoire holds about 200,000 clones, with around four fifths as singletons. The specimen sequenced was PBMCs. All receptors derive from a man over 45 in good health and CMV-seronegative.

This rearrangement joins TRBV6-1 to TRBJ1-1, with 8 bases aligning to TRBD1. Germline V gene sequence: CDR1 MNHNS, CDR2 SASEGT. Trimming at V came to 7 bases and at J to 3 bases, leaving 7 bases not matched to a gene. The CDR3 contains 14 residues. In nucleotides, the CDR3 is TGTGCCAGCACCCCGAGGACAGGGCACACTGAAGCTTTCTTT. It specifies CASTPRTGHTEAFF.

This chain links TRBV7-8 with TRBJ2-2, with a possible D match to TRBD2 (5 bases). This CDR3 contains 14 residues. Trimming stripped 5 bases from V and 1 base from J, with 8 bases between. Looked up from germline, CDR1 is SGHVS and CDR2 is FQNEAQ. CDR3 loop: CASSRRENTGELFF. Written as DNA, the CDR3 is TGTGCCAGCAGCCGACGGGAGAACACCGGGGAGCTGTTTTTT. Looking up the rest from reference TRBV7-8 and TRBJ2-2 gives the full variable domain: GAGVSQSPRYKVAKRGQDVALRCDPISGHVSLFWYQQALGQGPEFLTYFQNEAQLDKSGLPSDRFFAERPEGSVSTLKIQRTQQEDSAVYLCASSRRENTGELFFGEGSRLTVL.

This chain connects TRBV7-3 to TRBJ2-1, with 11 bases that match TRBD2. After removal of 5 bases from V and 4 bases from J, the junction contained 4 bases not matched to a gene. From germline, CDR1 is SGHTA and CDR2 FQGTGA. The length of the CDR3 is 15 residues. This CDR3 is CASSALAGEYNEQFF. The DNA for the CDR3 is TGTGCCAGCAGCGCACTAGCGGGGGAGTACAATGAGCAGTTCTTC.

In regard to this clone: An end of the junction does not agree with germline; a read error may underlie this. Within the sample, other DNA sequences also encode this same CDR3. This sequence joins TRBV10-3 and TRBJ2-2, with D unclear. The CDR3 totals 15 residues. Germline V gene data show CDR1 as ENHRY and CDR2 as SYGVKD. The CDR3 loop reads CAISDLPSNTGELFF. CDR3 DNA sequence: TGCGCCATCAGTGATCTACCCTCGAACACCGGGGAGCTGTTTTTT.

The rearrangement links TRBV15 to TRBJ2-5, with D tentatively TRBD2 (6 bases). The J call is doubtful: the DNA matches TRBJ2-7 better. The CDR3 runs to 15 residues. The germline CDR1 and CDR2 sequences are LNHNV and YYDKDF (reference sequence). This chain's CDR3 is CATSRDWGLHYEQYF. Written as DNA, the CDR3 is TGTGCCACCAGCAGAGATTGGGGACTGCACTACGAGCAGTACTTC.

The V and J genes are TRBV11-1 and TRBJ2-3, with 10 bases identical to TRBD2. V lost 5 bases, J lost 3 bases, and 5 bases stayed unmatched. CDR1 SGHAT and CDR2 FQDESV come from the germline V gene (reference sequence). The CDR3 extends over 15 amino acids. This chain's CDR3 is CASSPQTSGTDTQYF. Here the CDR3 DNA reads TGTGCCAGCAGCCCGCAGACTAGCGGGACAGATACGCAGTATTTT.

The V call is TRBV5-1, the J call TRBJ1-2; 8 nucleotides match TRBD1. The CDR3 contains 14 residues. CDR1 is SGHRS, CDR2 YFSETQ, per germline. Unmatched junction bases numbered 7, after V lost 3 bases and J lost 6 bases. The CDR3 coding sequence is TGCGCCAGCAGCTCCCAGGGGGCGCCGGATGGCTACACCTTC. It specifies CASSSQGAPDGYTF.

This rearrangement joins TRBV28 to TRBJ1-2; D gene unclear. The CDR3 totals 11 residues. Trimming cost V 5 bases and J 2 bases, with 3 bases left between them. Germline V gene sequence: CDR1 MDHEN, CDR2 SYDVKM. The chain's CDR3 is CASSINYGYTF. DNA for the CDR3: TGTGCCAGCAGTATAAACTATGGCTACACCTTC.

The CDR3 is CASSVVASGRYSYNEQFF. DNA of the CDR3: TGTGCCAGCAGCGTAGTCGCTAGCGGGAGGTACTCCTACAATGAGCAGTTCTTC. The rearrangement uses TRBV9 and TRBJ2-1; TRBD2 matches 11 bases. The CDR3 is 18 residues long. Germline V CDR1 and CDR2: SGDLS, YYNGEE. V dropped 0 bases and J dropped 0; count of bases not matched to a gene: 5. Full variable domain (missing parts from reference TRBV9 and TRBJ2-1): DSGVTQTPKHLITATGQRVTLRCSPRSGDLSVYWYQQSLDQGLQFLIQYYNGEERAKGNILERFSAQQFPDLHSELNLSSLELGDSALYFCASSVVASGRYSYNEQFFGPGTRLTVL.

This rearrangement joins TRBV7-9 to TRBJ1-4; D remains ambiguous. Germline V CDR1 and CDR2: SEHNR, FQNEAQ (reference sequence). This CDR3 has 15 amino acids. V lost 0 bases and J lost 5, with 10 bases in between. CDR3 region: CASSLAGSGNEKLFF. The CDR3 DNA is TGTGCCAGCAGCTTAGCGGGGTCGGGGAATGAAAAACTGTTTTTT.

This rearrangement joins TRBV30 to TRBJ2-7; no clear D gene. Trimming pared 0 bases from V and 0 bases from J, leaving 15 bases between. Germline CDR1 reads GTSNPN; CDR2 reads SVGIG (reference sequence). This CDR3 has 16 amino acids. The CDR3 loop reads CAWSVRRVVRSYEQYF. Here the CDR3 DNA reads TGTGCCTGGAGTGTACGCCGGGTAGTCCGCTCCTACGAGCAGTACTTC.

This clone was picked up a small number of times. The rearrangement uses TRBV28 and TRBJ2-5; TRBD2 is a possible D gene (5 bases). Germline CDR1 MDHEN, CDR2 SYDVKM. This CDR3 has 14 residues. V was pared by 2 bases and J by 4 bases, with 11 bases between. The CDR3 loop is CASSLGLASETQYF. CDR3 nucleotide sequence: TGTGCCAGCAGTTTAGGCCTAGCATCAGAGACCCAGTACTTC.

This clone showed up just a few times. V and J are TRBV28 and TRBJ1-2, with D perhaps TRBD1 (6 bases). The CDR3 has 12 residues. Per the germline V gene, CDR1 is MDHEN and CDR2 is SYDVKM. V dropped 6 bases and J dropped 6 bases, with 11 bases sitting between them. The CDR3 DNA reads TGTGCCAGCAGGTACAGGGCAAATGGCTACACCTTC. Its protein is CASRYRANGYTF.

V usage is TRBV7-2 and J usage is TRBJ2-1; D uncertain. Germline CDR1 SGHTA, CDR2 FQGNSA. The CDR3 is made up of 13 amino acids. V was trimmed by 3 bases and J by 9 bases, leaving 12 bases between them. CDR3 sequence reads: CASSFDGGGEQFF. The CDR3 bases are TGTGCCAGCAGCTTTGATGGCGGCGGTGAGCAGTTCTTC. The variable domain in full, with the rest retrieved from reference TRBV7-2 and TRBJ2-1, is GAGVSQSPSNKVTEKGKDVELRCDPISGHTALYWYRQSLGQGLEFLIYFQGNSAPDKSGLPSDRFSAERTGGSVSTLTIQRTQQEDSAVYLCASSFDGGGEQFFGPGTRLTVL.

The chain carries TRBV27 and TRBJ2-7; TRBD1 agrees at 8 bases. CDR1 and CDR2 from the germline V gene are MNHEY and SMNVEV (reference sequence). Trimming removed 4 bases from V and 3 bases from J; junction bases left unmatched: 2. The CDR3 has 13 amino acids. CDR3 nucleotide sequence: TGTGCCAGCAGTTGGACAGGGATCTACGAGCAGTACTTC. This sequence encodes CASSWTGIYEQYF.

Comments on this clone: The identical CDR3 is also encoded by other nucleotide sequences in the sample. The chain recombines TRBV6-1 with TRBJ1-5; TRBD1 matches 7 bases. V gave up 6 bases and J gave up 2 bases; unmatched junction bases: 1. This CDR3 is built from 13 residues. The germline V gene encodes CDR1 MNHNS and CDR2 SASEGT. Here the CDR3 reads CASRGQGNQPQHF. DNA of the CDR3: TGTGCCAGCAGAGGACAGGGCAATCAGCCCCAGCATTTT.

The genes are TRBV2 and TRBJ1-5; D possibly corresponds to TRBD1 (5 bases). V was clipped by 3 bases and J by 4 bases, with 10 bases between them. CDR3 length: 14 residues. The germline V gene has CDR1 SNHLY and CDR2 FYNNEI. CDR3 coding DNA: TGTGCCAGCAGTGACAGGGTATCAAATCAGCCCCAGCATTTT. It codes for CASSDRVSNQPQHF.

This clone was seen a few times. The CDR3 sequence is CSVLGGGATDTQYF. Written as DNA, the CDR3 is TGCAGCGTGCTGGGGGGAGGGGCCACAGATACGCAGTATTTT. The V call is TRBV29-1, the J call TRBJ2-3; TRBD2 matches 7 bases. J gave up 2 bases and V 6 bases, and 8 bases lay outside the gene matches. The V gene's germline CDR1 is SQVTM and CDR2 ANQGSEA. There are 14 residues in the CDR3.